The 19 T cell receptor beta chains below come from one sample, sequenced in a study of blood T cell repertoires in COVID-19. Assay: immunoSEQ multiplex PCR; the TCRdb copy retains only in-frame clones and omits some. The table includes just under 55,000 clones, 90% to 95% detected once. The sample comprised peripheral blood. Receptors originate from a middle-aged man with acute or convalescent COVID-19.

This sequence joins TRBV11-3 and TRBJ2-7; 12 positions match TRBD2. The CDR3 contains 17 residues. J lost 2 bases, V lost 6 bases, and 11 bases had no gene match. The germline gives CDR1 SGHNT, CDR2 YENEEA. The CDR3 bases are TGTGCCAGCAGTGGGCTAGCGGGAGGGCGACTAACCTACGAGCAGTACTTC. This encodes CASSGLAGGRLTYEQYF.

The rearrangement links TRBV7-8 to TRBJ2-7; D remains ambiguous. From germline, CDR1 is SGHVS and CDR2 FQNEAQ. Between the trimmed V and J ends, which lost 6 bases and 7 bases, there was a span of 19 bases. The CDR3 totals 14 residues. CDR3 coding DNA: TGTGCCAGCAGACCCGGAATTGGGTCGCGGGAGCAGTACTTC. It specifies CASRPGIGSREQYF.

The chain recombines TRBV9 with TRBJ1-2, with 10 bases lining up with TRBD1. This CDR3 has 15 residues. Germline trimming cut 0 bases from V and 4 bases from J; bases unmatched to any gene: 3. Looked up from germline, CDR1 is SGDLS and CDR2 is YYNGEE. CDR3 in DNA: TGTGCCAGCAGCGTAGGACAGGGGGCTGGCTATGGCTACACCTTC. Residues: CASSVGQGAGYGYTF.

J is TRBJ2-1 and V is TRBV2, with TRBD2 matching over 10 bases. CDR3 length: 16 residues. Trimming took 1 base from V and 7 from J; bases not matched to a gene: 7. In germline, CDR1 is SNHLY, CDR2 FYNNEI. The CDR3 reads CASSEGLLAGLNEQFF. CDR3 DNA: TGTGCCAGCAGTGAAGGGTTACTAGCGGGATTAAATGAGCAGTTCTTC.

For this clone: Other DNA sequences of this sample code for an identical CDR3. The CDR3 spells CASSLELAGDTQYF. For the CDR3, the DNA is TGCGCCAGCAGCTTGGAACTAGCGGGGGATACGCAGTATTTT. The chain uses TRBV5-1 and TRBJ2-3; 10 bases are a match to TRBD2. The V gene end was trimmed by 0 bases and the J gene end by 6 bases; junction bases not matched to a gene: 1. CDR3 length: 14 residues. Per the germline V gene, CDR1 is SGHRS and CDR2 is YFSETQ.

The chain links TRBV21-1 to TRBJ2-1; the table names TRBD1, a call not compared with the DNA. TRBV21-1 is a recognized pseudogene. The CDR3 is made up of 17 amino acids. In DNA form, the CDR3 reads TGTGCCAGCAGCCCGGGACAGGGGTCTCGGACCTACAATGAGCAGTTCTTC. Encoded protein: CASSPGQGSRTYNEQFF.

The rearrangement uses TRBV14 and TRBJ2-1, with 14 bases lining up with TRBD2. The CDR3 covers 16 residues. V shed 5 bases, J shed 8 bases, and the junction held 8 bases outside the gene matches. From germline, CDR1 is SGHDN and CDR2 FVKESK. CDR3 residues: CASSSRGTSGSYEQFF. Written as DNA, the CDR3 is TGTGCCAGCAGCTCGAGAGGGACTAGCGGGAGCTATGAGCAGTTCTTC. Drawing the rest from reference TRBV14 and TRBJ2-1, the complete variable domain is EAGVTQFPSHSVIEKGQTVTLRCDPISGHDNLYWYRRVMGKEIKFLLHFVKESKQDESGMPNNRFLAERTGGTYSTLKVQPAELEDSGVYFCASSSRGTSGSYEQFFGPGTRLTVL.

The chain joins TRBV4-1 to TRBJ2-7; maybe TRBD1 (6 bases). Trimming left V 2 bases short and J 5 bases short, with 16 bases between. The CDR3 loop spans 15 amino acids. Germline CDR1 and CDR2: MGHRA and YSYEKL. The CDR3, as DNA: TGCGCCAGCAGCCAAAGCTCAGGGGATAACGACGAGCAGTACTTC. It is translated as CASSQSSGDNDEQYF.

The genes are TRBV27 and TRBJ2-1, with 10 bases matching TRBD2. V dropped 4 bases and J dropped 7; count of bases not matched to a gene: 4. The V gene's germline CDR1 is MNHEY and CDR2 SMNVEV (reference sequence). This CDR3 has 14 amino acids. The CDR3: CASSSGLAKNEQFF. The CDR3 DNA follows: TGTGCCAGCAGTTCGGGACTAGCGAAAAATGAGCAGTTCTTC.

This clone was found once. The rearrangement joins TRBV2 to TRBJ2-5; D might be TRBD2 (6 bases). Germline CDR1 is SNHLY and CDR2 is FYNNEI. The CDR3 length is 16 residues. The V end lost 6 bases, the J end lost 4 bases, and 21 bases lay between the germline ends. The CDR3: CASSPGAGYLGETQYF. CDR3 bases: TGTGCCAGCAGCCCTGGGGCGGGGTACCTCGGAGAGACCCAGTACTTC.

The V and J genes are TRBV5-5 and TRBJ1-2; no reliable D call. This CDR3 is 13 amino acids long. Per germline, CDR1 SGHKS and CDR2 YYEKEE (reference sequence). V was shortened by 2 bases and J by 2 bases, with 7 bases between the two germline ends. The CDR3 sequence: CASSFDLNYGYTF. For the CDR3, the DNA is TGTGCCAGCAGCTTCGACTTAAACTATGGCTACACCTTC. Full variable domain (missing parts from reference TRBV5-5 and TRBJ1-2): DAGVTQSPTHLIKTRGQQVTLRCSPISGHKSVSWYQQVLGQGPQFIFQYYEKEERGRGNFPDRFSARQFPNYSSELNVNALLLGDSALYLCASSFDLNYGYTFGSGTRLTVV.

The rearrangement links TRBV30 to TRBJ1-3, with D maybe TRBD1 (5 bases). This CDR3 contains 14 residues. In germline, CDR1 is GTSNPN, CDR2 SVGIG (reference sequence). V was clipped by 3 bases and J by 2 bases, with 11 bases between them. DNA for the CDR3: TGTGCCTGGAGGCAGGGCACCGCTGGAAACACCATATATTTT. The encoded protein is CAWRQGTAGNTIYF.

V gene TRBV27 combines with J gene TRBJ2-2; TRBD1 matches at 10 bases. The V gene's germline CDR1 is MNHEY and CDR2 SMNVEV (reference sequence). Germline trimming cut 3 bases from V and 5 bases from J; bases unmatched to any gene: 15. The CDR3 extends over 19 amino acids. The CDR3 DNA reads TGTGCCAGCAGTTTTCGTGACAGGGGGCGTTGGGGTGGGACCGGGGAGCTGTTTTTT. Its translation is CASSFRDRGRWGGTGELFF.

J is TRBJ1-3 and V is TRBV18; D is perhaps TRBD1 (6 bases). Per the germline V gene, CDR1 is KGHSH and CDR2 is LQKENI. Trimming removed 8 bases from V and 0 bases from J, with 17 bases in between. This CDR3 is 16 amino acids long. As DNA, the CDR3 is TGTGCCAGCGGCACGGGAGGGACAACCTCTGGAAACACCATATATTTT. Translating gives CASGTGGTTSGNTIYF.

The chain uses TRBV7-7 and TRBJ2-1; 10 bases line up with TRBD2. Per germline, CDR1 SSHAT and CDR2 FNYEAQ (reference sequence). With V trimmed by 2 bases and J by 1 base, 8 bases remained unmatched. There are 18 residues in the CDR3. In DNA form, the CDR3 reads TGTGCCAGCAGCTTAAGGGCTAGCGGGAGCGGGTCCTACAATGAGCAGTTCTTC. Translated, it gives CASSLRASGSGSYNEQFF. Supplemented by reference TRBV7-7 and TRBJ2-1, the full variable domain reads GAGVSQSPRYKVTKRGQDVTLRCDPISSHATLYWYQQALGQGPEFLTYFNYEAQPDKSGLPSDRFSAERPEGSISTLTIQRTEQRDSAMYRCASSLRASGSGSYNEQFFGPGTRLTVL.

The gene calls are TRBV5-4 and TRBJ2-1, with 8 bases matching TRBD2. The J segment lost 4 bases and the V segment lost 3 bases, leaving 6 bases of the junction unmatched. Germline loops: CDR1 SGHNT, CDR2 YYREEE (reference sequence). CDR3 size: 15 residues. CDR3 sequence (DNA): TGTGCCAGCAGCTGGGGCAGCGGGAGTTACAATGAGCAGTTCTTC. This gives the protein CASSWGSGSYNEQFF.

This clone was seen a single time. V is TRBV7-6 and J is TRBJ1-4; D call uncertain. V was clipped by 5 bases and J by 8 bases, with 9 bases between them. CDR1 is SGHVS, CDR2 FNYEAQ, per germline. The CDR3 has 12 residues. The CDR3 bases are TGTGCCAGCAGCCCTCGGTGGGAAAAACTGTTTTTT. It encodes CASSPRWEKLFF.

The V gene is TRBV6-5, the J gene TRBJ1-3, with D uncertain. CDR3 length: 15 amino acids. Trimming stripped 4 bases from V and 9 bases from J, with 19 bases between. CDR1 and CDR2 from the germline V gene are MNHEY and SVGAGI. CDR3 loop: CASSFRTPGGGTIYF. DNA of the CDR3: TGTGCCAGCAGTTTTCGTACACCCGGAGGAGGCACCATATATTTT.

The chain has TRBV19 and TRBJ1-6; 9 bases map to TRBD1. CDR3 length: 16 residues. The V segment lost 1 base and the J segment 7 bases; nucleotides outside the gene matches: 5. Germline V CDR1 and CDR2: LNHDA, SQIVND (reference sequence). CDR3 nucleotide sequence: TGTGCCAGTAGTATAGCACAGGGGGCCAACAATTCACCCCTCCACTTT. Its translation: CASSIAQGANNSPLHF.